This T cell receptor (beta chain) was sequenced in a study of cytomegalovirus exposure and HLA in healthy donors (dated by TCRdb to about 2017). For the study in its entirety: An earlier analysis of around 600 of the donors reported more than 250 Gb of sequence data and about 100 million unique TCR beta sequences from some 180 million T cells. Approximately 310 gigabases of sequencing data and approximately 84 million unique TCR sequences were included in an early release covering 500 to 750 HLA-typed donors. Of the 398 genotyped donors, 75% to 85% were placed in the genetic ancestry cluster associated with self-reported Caucasian donors. The study was designed to test whether signatures of past pathogen exposure could be identified by cataloging public T cell receptors. Using immunosequencing, the study profiled T cell repertoires from 640 or so subjects and related those repertoires to cytomegalovirus serostatus. In addition to the first cohort of 650 to 800 subjects, a separate validation cohort of over 90 different subjects was used. High-throughput TCR immunosequencing, statistical association of individual TCRs with disease status, and machine learning were combined to predict cytomegalovirus infection status. In a later analysis, previously published TCR beta repertoires from more than 500 donors were re-analyzed and high-resolution HLA genotyping was added so that TCR occurrence patterns could be studied. Rather than using new phenotypic data, the later analysis identified candidate immune exposures from TCR beta sequences and from how often those sequences occurred across donors. To decide whether each TCR beta V gene segment behaved as functional or pseudogenic, an earlier analysis of some 600 of the donors relied on high-throughput TCR beta sequencing. Donor age, sex, ethnicity and CMV serostatus were collected together with the repertoire data. A later genetic analysis used genome-wide SNP genotypes for about 65% of the 666 donors, treating that subset as a discovery cohort. Every discovery cohort repertoire had been produced on one sequencing platform. HLA typing covered class I and class II loci at four-digit resolution. Typing coverage differed by locus: A, B, C, DRB1 and DQB1 were typed in roughly 629-630 donors, DQA1 in 522, DPA1 in 600 to 610, and DPB1 in 400 to 480. Because of strong linkage in the cohort, roughly 5 DR-DQ haplotypes were treated as single units for association and clustering. Across under 500 genotyped donors of the cohort, an average of 235,054 unique TCR beta nucleotide sequences per donor were sequenced, and roughly 18% of those sequences were non-productive.

Study-wide findings and limitations: The authors suggested that the approach could potentially be extended to other disease states and immunological phenotypes. A further reported finding was that TCR beta sequences accurately predicted the HLA-A and HLA-B alleles for most subjects in the first cohort. An earlier analysis of approximately 530 of the donors showed that most TCR beta V segments appeared in productive rearrangements either about 87% or about 30% of the time, which broadly matched IMGT annotations. An association between a missense DCLRE1C variant and V-gene and J-gene trimming of TCR beta chains was found in a later genetic analysis and replicated in an independent cohort. The study listed 150 to 200 TCR beta chains as associated with cytomegalovirus. Strong co-occurrence of HLA alleles, especially DR and DQ, made assigning TCR associations to individual alleles difficult. Immune exposure information for the cohort was limited to CMV serostatus. A cluster of highly shared sequence variants was judged likely to be a technical artifact of the sequencing pipeline. In a later genetic analysis, fewer N-insertions in productive TCRs were reported among donors in an Asian-associated ancestry cluster than the approximately 710-donor mean. Linkage disequilibrium might explain the correlated functional status among segregating V segments, but an unknown experimental factor could not be ruled out. The classifier was reported to diagnose cytomegalovirus status with high specificity and sensitivity in both the original and validation cohorts. Because HLA typing was unavailable for some donors at each locus, only the typed subset was used in association tests. In vitro tests confirmed that a few of the cytomegalovirus-associated TCR beta chains recognize cytomegalovirus antigens. A later analysis found that most CMV-associated TCR beta chains appeared HLA-restricted, with HLA associations seemingly driven largely by CMV exposure. Presence/absence analyses assumed roughly uniform sequencing depth across donors, an assumption that may not hold. Because the 87-base-pair reads could not distinguish some IMGT-functional V segments, including TRBV6-2 and TRBV6-3, those segments were excluded. A later analysis associated 16,951 TCR beta sequences with specific HLA alleles at a false discovery rate of 0.05. According to a later analysis, TCR association rates differed among HLA loci, with DRB1 alleles showing the most associated TCRs and HLA-C alleles showing the fewest. Because counts were too low, more than 15 rarely observed V segments, including chromosome 9 orphons, were excluded from the earlier analysis of roughly 580 of the donors. Only TCR beta chains were sequenced in this cohort, and the absence of alpha or paired-chain data limited detectable features. According to a later analysis, parvovirus B19, influenza, CMV and Epstein-Barr virus appeared linked to several top co-occurrence clusters. Compared with equally common non-associated chains, HLA-associated TCR beta chains in a later analysis were more clonally expanded and had lower generation probabilities. While some public TCRs were present in many individuals, most TCR sequences turned up only very rarely across donors.

Including the terminal cysteine and phenylalanine, the CDR3 comprises 15 residues. The retained sequence is limited to the CDR3, 45 bases, with the frame set at the first base. V is cut by 3 bases and J by 7 bases, and the space between the germline ends is 19 bases. CDR1 and CDR2, looked up from the germline V gene (reference sequence), are SGHKS and YYEKEE. As regards this clone: Its antigen specificity is not known. No base quality information exists; no much larger clone differs at one position.

In total, 630 or so healthy bone marrow donors made up the cohort. At the time of sampling, all cohort members were nominally healthy, though unrecorded immune exposures were likely present. The donor was CMV seronegative and belonged to the group of 352 seronegative cohort members. Each donor provided a peripheral blood sample, and peripheral blood mononuclear cells were used for TCR beta sequencing. Genomic DNA was extracted from the blood cell samples with the Qiagen DNeasy Blood Extraction Kit. Libraries were constructed by the immunoSEQ multiplex PCR assay. The multiplex PCR relied on a mix of 60 forward primers for TCR Vbeta segments and 13 reverse primers for TCR Jbeta segments. The CDR3 region of rearranged TCR beta genes was amplified from genomic DNA by a multiplex PCR assay. Amplified TCR beta libraries were sequenced as 87-base-pair reads on the Illumina HiSeq System. The authors' pipeline ran thus. Across the 670 or so repertoires, a later analysis counted roughly 84 million unique TCR beta chains, approximately 12 million of which were shared by at least two donors. A nearest-neighbor algorithm error-corrected the raw reads and collapsed the reads into unique sequences, merging closely related sequences to remove PCR and sequencing errors. Alignment of CDR3 sequences to IMGT reference sequences was used to assign V, D and J gene segments. For a sequence to be retained, at least a six-nucleotide match to both a V gene segment and a J gene segment was required. Rearrangements were classified as productive when the CDR3 lacked stop codons and remained in frame with V and J, and all other rearrangements were classified as non-productive. Following IMGT convention, CDR3 was defined as the stretch from the second conserved V-encoded cysteine up to the conserved J-encoded phenylalanine. In an earlier analysis of more than 550 of the donors, sequences lacking an unambiguous match to a single V gene segment were excluded. In an earlier analysis of several hundred of the donors, a V segment was called functional when productive rearrangements were above 56.7%, and segregating when the standard deviation between donors exceeded 5%. A statistical classification framework was built to diagnose cytomegalovirus status from the catalog of TCR beta chain sequences. In a later analysis, V and J genes were assigned by comparing TCR nucleotide sequences against IMGT/GENE-DB human TR gene sequences. The TCRdist pipeline was used in a later analysis to assign CDR3 sequences and most-parsimonious VDJ recombination scenarios. In a later analysis, each TCR beta chain was defined by its CDR3 amino acid sequence together with its V-gene family, and reads lacking a unique V-gene family were excluded. To address suspected cross-contamination and a sequencing artifact, a later analysis removed a few hundred highly shared, low-generation-probability nucleotide sequences. For each public chain, a later analysis derived a clonal expansion index from normalized ranks of inferred template counts within each repertoire. Generation probabilities in a later analysis came from a VDJ recombination model fitted to out-of-frame rearrangements, and those results were checked against IGoR. In a later analysis, hypergeometric tests were used to score TCR-TCR, TCR-HLA and TCR-CMV co-occurrence, with a repertoire-size bias correction applied to TCR pairs. A later analysis estimated false discovery rates by permuting HLA or CMV assignments 20 times. In a later analysis, co-occurring TCRs were grouped using DBSCAN, with TCRdist sequence similarity added in when clustering inside HLA-allele-positive subsets. Co-occurrence clustering excluded repertoires with fewer than 30,000 or more than 120,000 public chains, plus five with anomalous nucleotide sharing. TCRdb provides this immuneACCESS table in a form limited to in-frame rearrangements. Some clones are lacking; in checked studies, under half of them reflect an unresolved V gene, and why the rest are absent is not known. That table furnishes V, J and clone size, whereas the DNA furnished D and trimming. The sample yields approximately 100,000 clones; approximately 74% were counted once. In total, the top ten clones hold 1.5% to 2% of the sample.

The chain employs TRBV5-5 and TRBJ2-5, with the D gene not confidently named. This TCR was sampled from a woman aged 40 to 50 in good health and CMV-seronegative. Sequenced: PBMCs. The DNA is as follows: TGTGCCAGCAGCTCAATTTTCAGGTCCCCCTCGACCCAGTACTTC. This codes for CASSSIFRSPSTQYF. Joined to the reference TRBV5-5 and TRBJ2-5 proteins, this CDR3 gives the full variable domain: DAGVTQSPTHLIKTRGQQVTLRCSPISGHKSVSWYQQVLGQGPQFIFQYYEKEERGRGNFPDRFSARQFPNYSSELNVNALLLGDSALYLCASSSIFRSPSTQYFGPGTRLLVL.